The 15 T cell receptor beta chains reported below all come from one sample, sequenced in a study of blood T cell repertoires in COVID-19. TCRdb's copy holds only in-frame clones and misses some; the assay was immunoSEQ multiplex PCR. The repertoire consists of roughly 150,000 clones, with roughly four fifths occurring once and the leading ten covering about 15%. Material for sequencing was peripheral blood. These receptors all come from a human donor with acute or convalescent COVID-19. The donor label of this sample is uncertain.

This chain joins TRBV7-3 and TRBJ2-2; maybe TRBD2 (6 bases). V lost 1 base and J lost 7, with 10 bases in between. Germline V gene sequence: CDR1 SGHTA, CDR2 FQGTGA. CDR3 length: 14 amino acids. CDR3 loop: CASSLIRGGGELFF. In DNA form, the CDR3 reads TGTGCCAGCAGCTTAATACGGGGAGGCGGGGAGCTGTTTTTT.

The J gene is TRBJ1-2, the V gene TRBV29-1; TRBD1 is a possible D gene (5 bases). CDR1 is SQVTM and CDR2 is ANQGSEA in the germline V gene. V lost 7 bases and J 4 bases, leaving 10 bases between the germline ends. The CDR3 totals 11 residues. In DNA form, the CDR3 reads TGCAGCGCCGACAGAATCTATGGCTACACCTTC. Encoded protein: CSADRIYGYTF.

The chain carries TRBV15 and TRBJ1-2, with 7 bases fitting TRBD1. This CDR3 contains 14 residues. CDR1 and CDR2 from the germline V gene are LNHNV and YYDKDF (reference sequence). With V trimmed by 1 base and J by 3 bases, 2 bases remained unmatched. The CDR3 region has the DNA TGTGCCACCAGCAGAGTCGACAGGGACTATGGCTACACCTTC. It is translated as CATSRVDRDYGYTF.

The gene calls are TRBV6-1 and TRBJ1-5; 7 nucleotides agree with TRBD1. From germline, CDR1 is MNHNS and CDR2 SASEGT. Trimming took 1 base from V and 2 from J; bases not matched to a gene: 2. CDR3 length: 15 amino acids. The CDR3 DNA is TGTGCCAGCAGTGAAGGACAGGGACGCAATCAGCCCCAGCATTTT. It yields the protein CASSEGQGRNQPQHF.

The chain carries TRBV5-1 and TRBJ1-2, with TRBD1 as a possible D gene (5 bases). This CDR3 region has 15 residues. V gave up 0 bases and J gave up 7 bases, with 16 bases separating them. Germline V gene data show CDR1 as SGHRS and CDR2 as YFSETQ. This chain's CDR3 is CASSLVGGLGSGYTF. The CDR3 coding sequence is TGCGCCAGCAGCTTGGTTGGGGGACTGGGGTCTGGCTACACCTTC.

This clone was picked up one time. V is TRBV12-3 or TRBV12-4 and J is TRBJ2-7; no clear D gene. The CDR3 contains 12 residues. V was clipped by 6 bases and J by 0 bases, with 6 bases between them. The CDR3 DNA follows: TGTGCCAGCAGGCTGAGCTCCTACGAGCAGTACTTC. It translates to CASRLSSYEQYF.

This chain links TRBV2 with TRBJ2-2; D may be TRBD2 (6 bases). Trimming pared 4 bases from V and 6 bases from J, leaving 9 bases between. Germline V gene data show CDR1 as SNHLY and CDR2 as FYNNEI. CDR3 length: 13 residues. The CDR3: CASSVGEAGELFF. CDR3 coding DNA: TGTGCCAGCAGTGTCGGGGAGGCCGGGGAGCTGTTTTTT.

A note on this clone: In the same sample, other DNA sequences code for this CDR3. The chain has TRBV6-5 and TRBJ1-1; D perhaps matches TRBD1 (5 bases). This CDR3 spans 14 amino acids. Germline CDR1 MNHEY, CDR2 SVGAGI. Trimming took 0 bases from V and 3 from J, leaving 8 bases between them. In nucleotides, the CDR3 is TGTGCCAGCAGTTACTCGCGGGGCGACACTGAAGCTTTCTTT. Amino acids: CASSYSRGDTEAFF.

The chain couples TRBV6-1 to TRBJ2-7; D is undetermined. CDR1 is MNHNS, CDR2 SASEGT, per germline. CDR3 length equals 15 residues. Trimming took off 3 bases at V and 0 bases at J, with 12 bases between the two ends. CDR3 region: CASSEVTGFSYEQYF. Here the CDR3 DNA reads TGTGCCAGCAGTGAGGTGACCGGGTTCTCCTACGAGCAGTACTTC.

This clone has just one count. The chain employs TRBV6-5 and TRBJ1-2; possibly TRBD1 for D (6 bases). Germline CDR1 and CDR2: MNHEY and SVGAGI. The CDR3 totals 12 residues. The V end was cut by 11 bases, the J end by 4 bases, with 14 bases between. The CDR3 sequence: CAARDTFYGYTF. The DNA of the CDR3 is TGTGCCGCCAGGGACACCTTCTATGGCTACACCTTC.

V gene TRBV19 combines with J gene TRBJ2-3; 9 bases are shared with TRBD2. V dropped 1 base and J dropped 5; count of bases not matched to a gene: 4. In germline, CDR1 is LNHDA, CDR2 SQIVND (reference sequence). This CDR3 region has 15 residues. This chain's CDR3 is CASSIAAGGIDTQYF. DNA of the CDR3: TGTGCCAGTAGTATAGCGGCGGGGGGGATAGATACGCAGTATTTT.

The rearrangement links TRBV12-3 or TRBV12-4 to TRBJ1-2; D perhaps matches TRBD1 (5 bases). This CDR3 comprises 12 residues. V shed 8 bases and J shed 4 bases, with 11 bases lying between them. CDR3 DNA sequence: TGTGCCAGCGGGGTTAGGGGCTATGGCTACACCTTC. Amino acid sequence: CASGVRGYGYTF.

The CDR3 spells CASSLVGRSGGAQPQHF. CDR3 DNA: TGTGCCAGCAGCTTAGTCGGGAGGTCGGGGGGCGCCCAGCCCCAGCATTTT. The V gene is TRBV11-2, the J gene TRBJ1-5; perhaps TRBD1 as D (6 bases). CDR3 size: 17 residues. V shed 1 base and J shed 7 bases, with 20 bases lying between them. Germline-derived CDR1 and CDR2 are SGHAT and FQNNGV.

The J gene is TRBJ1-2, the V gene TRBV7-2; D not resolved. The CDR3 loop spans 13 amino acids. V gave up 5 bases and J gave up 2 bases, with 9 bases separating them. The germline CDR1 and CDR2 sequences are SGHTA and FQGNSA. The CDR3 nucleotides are TGTGCCAGCAGCCCCGGTCCCAACTATGGCTACACCTTC. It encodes CASSPGPNYGYTF.

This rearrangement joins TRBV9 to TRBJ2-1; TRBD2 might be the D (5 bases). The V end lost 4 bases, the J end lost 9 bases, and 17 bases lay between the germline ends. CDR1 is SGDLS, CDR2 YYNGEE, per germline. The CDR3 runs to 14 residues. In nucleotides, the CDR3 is TGTGCCAGCAGCACCCGTACACGGGAAGGTGAGCAGTTCTTC. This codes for CASSTRTREGEQFF.